The TCR beta chain under discussion was sequenced for a study of blood T cell repertoires in COVID-19. About the research overall: The United States, Italy and Spain were the sources of the acute and convalescent COVID-19 samples.

In the authors' workflow: Estimation of nucleated cell counts was performed using reference gene primer amplification. The repertoire was sequenced with immunoSEQ multiplex PCR; TCRdb's copy has only in-frame clones and lacks some. The V and J calls and clone size are taken from that table; D and trimming were inferred from the DNA. The sample lists hundreds of thousands of clones, 65% to 90% occurring once. V gave up 0 bases and J gave up 0 bases, with 23 bases separating them. The germline V gene has CDR1 KGHDR and CDR2 SFDVKD. CDR3 length: 22 residues. Sample: peripheral blood. This TCR came from a man between 45 and 60 years old with COVID-19, enrolled during active disease. The chain has TRBV24-1 and TRBJ1-6; D not certain. DNA for the CDR3: TGTGCCACCAGTGATTTGATTTCTGAGTTTGGAGGGTGGCGCTCCTATAATTCACCCCTCCACTTT. Translated, it gives CATSDLISEFGGWRSYNSPLHF.